This T cell receptor (beta chain) is drawn from a study of blood T cell repertoires in COVID-19. Across the study: Some COVID-19 samples were acute and others convalescent; all came from the United States, Italy and Spain. PBMCs, B-cell-depleted T cells, or T cells provided the cDNA or gDNA that made up the material.

Authors' processing steps: Using reference gene primer amplification, nucleated cell counts were estimated. Measured with immunoSEQ multiplex PCR; TCRdb has only the in-frame clones, and not every one. The DNA was the basis for D and trimming; V, J and clone size are from that table. The data show 150,000 to 200,000 clones, approximately 85% seen once. V was clipped by 3 bases and J by 7 bases; unmatched bases: 8. The CDR3 covers 14 residues. The V gene's germline CDR1 is SGHTA and CDR2 FQGNSA. The chain uses TRBV7-2 and TRBJ2-7; 8 bases map to TRBD1. This TCR was recovered from a man in his 60s with acute or convalescent COVID-19. Sequences were obtained from peripheral blood. CDR3 residues: CASSFRQGTGEQYF. The DNA of the CDR3 is TGTGCCAGCAGCTTCAGACAGGGGACCGGGGAGCAGTACTTC.